The rows below give T cell receptor beta chains drawn from one sample of a study of cytomegalovirus exposure and HLA in healthy donors. Here immunoSEQ multiplex PCR was the method, and the copy in TCRdb shows in-frame clones only, minus some. The data show just over 85,000 clones, over 60% seen once. What was sequenced was PBMCs. These receptor sequences come from a man in his forties or fifties in good health and CMV-seronegative. Both conserved end residues are part of each CDR3. D genes are given only for firm matches. Where a row states a size, it is once, few, many or the class of an expanded clone; other rows omit it.

clone size: NA; D gene: NA; J gene: TRBJ1-1; V gene: TRBV2; CDR3 protein: CASSEPSGVTGTEAFF; CDR3 DNA: TGTGCCAGCAGTGAACCTTCCGGTGTTACGGGCACTGAAGCTTTCTTT
clone size: NA; D gene: NA; J gene: TRBJ1-2; V gene: TRBV30; CDR3 protein: CAWSVYRSRGYTF; CDR3 DNA: TGTGCCTGGAGTGTATACAGAAGCCGCGGCTACACCTTC
clone size: NA; D gene: NA; J gene: TRBJ2-5; V gene: TRBV7-7; CDR3 protein: CASSPRDSHQETQYF; CDR3 DNA: TGTGCCAGCAGCCCGCGGGACAGCCACCAAGAGACCCAGTACTTC
clone size: NA; D gene: TRBD1; J gene: TRBJ2-7; V gene: TRBV5-5; CDR3 protein: CASSLTGTGVNEQYF; CDR3 DNA: TGTGCCAGCAGCTTAACCGGGACAGGGGTAAACGAGCAGTACTTC
clone size: few; D gene: NA; J gene: TRBJ2-6; V gene: TRBV4-1; CDR3 protein: CASSQNTASGANVLTF; CDR3 DNA: TGCGCCAGCAGCCAAAATACAGCCTCTGGGGCCAACGTCCTGACTTTC
clone size: NA; D gene: NA; J gene: TRBJ1-5; V gene: TRBV7-6; CDR3 protein: CASSPSSNQPQHF; CDR3 DNA: TGTGCCAGCAGCCCCAGTAGCAATCAGCCCCAGCATTTT
clone size: NA; D gene: TRBD1; J gene: TRBJ1-5; V gene: TRBV28; CDR3 protein: CASSPTQGFQPQHF; CDR3 DNA: TGTGCCAGCAGTCCAACACAGGGGTTTCAGCCCCAGCATTTT
clone size: NA; D gene: TRBD1; J gene: TRBJ2-3; V gene: TRBV7-7; CDR3 protein: CASSLDRSTDTQYF; CDR3 DNA: TGTGCCAGCAGCTTGGACAGGAGCACAGATACGCAGTATTTT
clone size: NA; D gene: NA; J gene: TRBJ2-3; V gene: TRBV7-3; CDR3 protein: CASSFRGAGDTQYF; CDR3 DNA: TGTGCCAGCAGCTTCCGCGGGGCTGGAGATACGCAGTATTTT
clone size: NA; D gene: NA; J gene: TRBJ1-2; V gene: TRBV4-1; CDR3 protein: CASSAPDSFYGYTF; CDR3 DNA: TGCGCCAGCAGCGCCCCGGACAGCTTCTATGGCTACACCTTC
clone size: NA; D gene: TRBD2; J gene: TRBJ2-5; V gene: TRBV7-8; CDR3 protein: CASSFSPSGGAETQYF; CDR3 DNA: TGTGCCAGCAGCTTTAGTCCTAGCGGGGGGGCGGAGACCCAGTACTTC
clone size: NA; D gene: NA; J gene: TRBJ2-4; V gene: TRBV10-3; CDR3 protein: CAISESILAKNIQYF; CDR3 DNA: TGTGCCATCAGTGAGTCTATACTAGCCAAAAACATTCAGTACTTC
clone size: once; D gene: NA; J gene: TRBJ2-7; V gene: TRBV9; CDR3 protein: CASSPGPELEQYF; CDR3 DNA: TGTGCCAGCAGCCCAGGGCCTGAACTCGAGCAGTACTTC
clone size: NA; D gene: NA; J gene: TRBJ2-4; V gene: TRBV6-5; CDR3 protein: CASRRTEVAKNIQYF; CDR3 DNA: TGTGCCAGCAGGAGGACAGAAGTAGCCAAAAACATTCAGTACTTC
clone size: NA; D gene: NA; J gene: TRBJ2-5; V gene: TRBV7-2; CDR3 protein: CASSSGLGGETQYF; CDR3 DNA: TGTGCCAGCAGCTCGGGACTCGGCGGGGAGACCCAGTACTTC
clone size: NA; D gene: NA; J gene: TRBJ1-6; V gene: TRBV4-1; CDR3 protein: CASSQGVQGPNNSPLHF; CDR3 DNA: TGCGCCAGCAGCCAAGGGGTACAGGGCCCTAATAATTCACCCCTCCACTTT
clone size: NA; D gene: NA; J gene: TRBJ2-1; V gene: TRBV19; CDR3 protein: CASSIPQGGDEQFF; CDR3 DNA: TGTGCCAGTAGTATTCCTCAGGGCGGGGATGAGCAGTTCTTC
clone size: NA; D gene: NA; J gene: TRBJ1-2; V gene: TRBV28; CDR3 protein: CASRPRGGYGYTF; CDR3 DNA: TGTGCCAGCAGACCGAGGGGAGGCTATGGCTACACCTTC
clone size: NA; D gene: NA; J gene: TRBJ1-1; V gene: TRBV7-8; CDR3 protein: CASSLAGGRITEAFF; CDR3 DNA: TGTGCCAGCAGCTTAGCGGGGGGGCGTATCACTGAAGCTTTCTTT
clone size: NA; D gene: NA; J gene: TRBJ1-2; V gene: TRBV7-8; CDR3 protein: CASSSIGAGDGYTF; CDR3 DNA: TGTGCCAGCAGCAGCATCGGGGCAGGGGATGGCTACACCTTC
clone size: NA; D gene: NA; J gene: TRBJ2-1; V gene: TRBV28; CDR3 protein: CASSPSNEQFF; CDR3 DNA: TGTGCCAGCAGTCCGTCCAATGAGCAGTTCTTC
clone size: NA; D gene: TRBD2; J gene: TRBJ2-3; V gene: TRBV4-2; CDR3 protein: CASSQDPVSGGAGDTQYF; CDR3 DNA: TGTGCCAGCAGCCAAGATCCGGTCAGCGGGGGGGCCGGAGATACGCAGTATTTT
clone size: NA; D gene: TRBD1; J gene: TRBJ2-7; V gene: TRBV5-1; CDR3 protein: CASSLAGTGGHEQYF; CDR3 DNA: TGCGCCAGCAGCTTGGCCGGGACAGGGGGCCACGAGCAGTACTTC
clone size: NA; D gene: NA; J gene: TRBJ2-1; V gene: TRBV28; CDR3 protein: CASSLVGTRGFF; CDR3 DNA: TGTGCCAGCAGTTTAGTTGGGACTCGGGGGTTCTTC
clone size: NA; D gene: TRBD1; J gene: TRBJ1-5; V gene: TRBV4-1; CDR3 protein: CASSQEGRGPSNQPQHF; CDR3 DNA: TGCGCCAGCAGCCAAGAGGGCAGGGGGCCGAGCAATCAGCCCCAGCATTTT
clone size: NA; D gene: TRBD1; J gene: TRBJ2-1; V gene: TRBV4-3; CDR3 protein: CASSQDLEGATDEQFF; CDR3 DNA: TGCGCCAGCAGCCAAGACCTAGAGGGGGCGACGGATGAGCAGTTCTTC
clone size: NA; D gene: NA; J gene: TRBJ2-7; V gene: TRBV27; CDR3 protein: CACSGGSRYEQYF; CDR3 DNA: TGTGCCTGCTCTGGAGGTTCAAGGTACGAGCAGTACTTC
clone size: NA; D gene: TRBD1; J gene: TRBJ1-6; V gene: TRBV27; CDR3 protein: CASTWQGADSPLHF; CDR3 DNA: TGTGCCAGCACCTGGCAGGGGGCCGATTCACCCCTCCACTTT
clone size: once; D gene: NA; J gene: TRBJ1-6; V gene: TRBV7-2; CDR3 protein: CAIESGISGSPLHF; CDR3 DNA: TGTGCCATAGAGTCAGGGATCTCGGGCTCACCCCTCCACTTT
clone size: NA; D gene: NA; J gene: TRBJ1-1; V gene: TRBV5-1; CDR3 protein: CASSLDRLNTEAFF; CDR3 DNA: TGCGCCAGCAGCCTGGACAGACTGAACACTGAAGCTTTCTTT
clone size: NA; D gene: TRBD2; J gene: TRBJ2-5; V gene: TRBV4-2; CDR3 protein: CASSQATSGEQETQYF; CDR3 DNA: TGTGCCAGCAGCCAGGCGACTAGCGGGGAACAAGAGACCCAGTACTTC
clone size: NA; D gene: TRBD1; J gene: TRBJ2-3; V gene: TRBV2; CDR3 protein: CASRVDRGGPDTQYF; CDR3 DNA: TGTGCCAGCAGGGTGGACAGGGGAGGTCCGGATACGCAGTATTTT
clone size: NA; D gene: TRBD1; J gene: TRBJ2-7; V gene: TRBV30; CDR3 protein: CAWGQGVNEQYF; CDR3 DNA: TGTGCCTGGGGACAGGGTGTAAACGAGCAGTACTTC
clone size: NA; D gene: TRBD1; J gene: TRBJ2-1; V gene: TRBV6-4; CDR3 protein: CASSPQGELNEQFF; CDR3 DNA: TGTGCCAGCAGTCCGCAGGGGGAACTCAATGAGCAGTTCTTC
clone size: few; D gene: NA; J gene: TRBJ1-1; V gene: TRBV14; CDR3 protein: CASRYGQLNTEAFF; CDR3 DNA: TGTGCCAGCAGGTACGGACAGTTGAACACTGAAGCTTTCTTT
clone size: NA; D gene: TRBD1; J gene: TRBJ2-2; V gene: TRBV7-6; CDR3 protein: CASSLGQGAPGELLF; CDR3 DNA: TGTGCCAGCAGCCTTGGACAGGGGGCCCCCGGGGAGCTGCTTTTT
clone size: NA; D gene: NA; J gene: TRBJ1-1; V gene: TRBV29-1; CDR3 protein: CSVSTANTEAFF; CDR3 DNA: TGCAGCGTCTCGACAGCGAACACTGAAGCTTTCTTT
clone size: few; D gene: TRBD1; J gene: TRBJ1-2; V gene: TRBV5-1; CDR3 protein: CASSLGDRGLRGYTF; CDR3 DNA: TGCGCCAGCAGTCTGGGGGACAGGGGGCTCCGAGGCTACACCTTC
clone size: NA; D gene: NA; J gene: TRBJ2-7; V gene: TRBV7-8; CDR3 protein: CASSLGASSSYHEQYF; CDR3 DNA: TGTGCCAGCAGCTTAGGGGCATCTTCCTCCTACCACGAGCAGTACTTC
clone size: NA; D gene: TRBD2; J gene: TRBJ2-1; V gene: TRBV19; CDR3 protein: CASSIGREGYNEQFF; CDR3 DNA: TGTGCCAGTAGTATAGGGCGGGAGGGGTACAATGAGCAGTTCTTC
clone size: NA; D gene: TRBD2; J gene: TRBJ2-2; V gene: TRBV7-3; CDR3 protein: CASSTGTSGGTGELFF; CDR3 DNA: TGTGCCAGCAGCACGGGGACTAGCGGGGGCACCGGGGAGCTGTTTTTT
clone size: NA; D gene: NA; J gene: TRBJ2-7; V gene: TRBV11-2; CDR3 protein: CASAGTAYEQYF; CDR3 DNA: TGTGCCAGTGCGGGGACAGCCTACGAGCAGTACTTC
clone size: medium-sized; D gene: NA; J gene: TRBJ2-7; V gene: TRBV7-3; CDR3 protein: CASSLQTYEQYF; CDR3 DNA: TGTGCCAGCAGCTTACAAACCTACGAGCAGTACTTC
clone size: NA; D gene: NA; J gene: TRBJ1-5; V gene: TRBV7-9; CDR3 protein: CASSPPGRGNQPQHF; CDR3 DNA: TGTGCCAGCAGCCCCCCAGGGCGCGGCAATCAGCCCCAGCATTTT
clone size: NA; D gene: TRBD1; J gene: TRBJ2-1; V gene: TRBV2; CDR3 protein: CASRTYRGAYNEQFF; CDR3 DNA: TGTGCCAGCAGGACGTACAGGGGCGCCTACAATGAGCAGTTCTTC
clone size: NA; D gene: TRBD1; J gene: TRBJ1-5; V gene: TRBV6-6; CDR3 protein: CASKPNRGLQPQHF; CDR3 DNA: TGTGCCAGCAAGCCCAACAGGGGGCTTCAGCCCCAGCATTTT
clone size: NA; D gene: TRBD1; J gene: TRBJ1-2; V gene: TRBV4-3; CDR3 protein: CASSRMVPGQIFTF; CDR3 DNA: TGCGCCAGCAGCCGCATGGTACCGGGACAGATTTTCACCTTC
clone size: NA; D gene: NA; J gene: TRBJ1-3; V gene: TRBV7-2; CDR3 protein: CASSWIATGKAGNTIYF; CDR3 DNA: TGTGCCAGCAGCTGGATCGCTACAGGGAAAGCTGGAAACACCATATATTTT